These T cell receptor beta chains were read from a single sample in a study of radiotherapy plus CTLA-4 blockade in lung cancer. Some clones are missing from TCRdb's copy, which holds only in-frame ones; the method was immunoSEQ multiplex PCR. The sample yields approximately 94,000 clones, roughly 80% seen once. Sequences were derived from peripheral blood, sampled from a patient treated with radiotherapy plus ipilimumab. The receptor set was obtained from a human donor with non-small cell lung cancer that progressed on radiotherapy plus ipilimumab. CDR3s include the opening cysteine and the closing phenylalanine or tryptophan. Fields, in order: V gene, clone size, CDR3 protein. For some rows the clone size is stated as once, few or many, or as a class when expanded; others skip it.

TRBV27 | . | CASSLYWESNQPQHF
TRBV28 | . | CATDRTTYGYTF
TRBV20-1 | . | CSARAETQYF
TRBV6-5 | . | CASRIARRDYEQFF
TRBV6-5 | . | CASSSATGGLGQPQHF
TRBV9 | few | CASSVSGTFNEQFF
TRBV2 | . | CASSEAGVLNTEAFF
TRBV19 | few | CASSIFGGQGGQPQHF
TRBV10-3 | once | CAIRTGAVSGNTIYF
TRBV5-1 | . | CASSLGGATNEQFF
TRBV18 | . | CASSPRAQPAGELFF
TRBV9 | . | CASSPHPRDEKTDTQYF
TRBV5-1 | . | CASSLGQGHEKLFF
TRBV5-1 | . | CASSWDRQETQYF
TRBV12-5 | . | CASGLVLATGNQPQHF
TRBV25-1 | . | CASRDQANYGYTF
TRBV6-1 | . | CASSHRQATGETQYF
TRBV4-2 | . | CASSRTAPGQTTDTQYF
TRBV11-2 | . | CASSESISGRGDTQYF
TRBV7-7 | . | CASSRLAGQETQYF
TRBV7-9 | . | CASSREADTGELFF
TRBV5-1 | . | CASSLRPNEQFF
TRBV7-3 | . | CASSLSPSGHNEQFF
TRBV2 | . | CATRQGQGETQYF
TRBV14 | . | CASSQGRGIYQETQYF
TRBV5-6 | . | CASSTRVLAGYLQETQYF
TRBV10-3 | . | CAISTAGKGNEQFF
TRBV25-1 | . | CASSDPYNEQFF